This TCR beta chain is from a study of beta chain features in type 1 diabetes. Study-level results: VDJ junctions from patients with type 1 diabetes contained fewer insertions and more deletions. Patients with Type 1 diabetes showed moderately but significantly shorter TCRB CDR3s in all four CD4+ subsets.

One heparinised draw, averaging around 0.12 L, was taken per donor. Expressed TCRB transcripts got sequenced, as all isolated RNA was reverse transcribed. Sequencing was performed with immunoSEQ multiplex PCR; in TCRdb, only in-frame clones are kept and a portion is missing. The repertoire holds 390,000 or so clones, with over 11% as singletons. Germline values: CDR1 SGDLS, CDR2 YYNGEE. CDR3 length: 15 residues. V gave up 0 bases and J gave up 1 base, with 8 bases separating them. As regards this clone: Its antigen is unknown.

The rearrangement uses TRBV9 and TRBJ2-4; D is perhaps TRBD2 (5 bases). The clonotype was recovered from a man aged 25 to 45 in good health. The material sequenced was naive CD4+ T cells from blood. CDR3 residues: CASSVEPGAKNIQYF. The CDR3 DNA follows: TGTGCCAGCAGCGTAGAGCCGGGGGCCAAAAACATTCAGTACTTC. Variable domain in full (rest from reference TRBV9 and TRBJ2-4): DSGVTQTPKHLITATGQRVTLRCSPRSGDLSVYWYQQSLDQGLQFLIQYYNGEERAKGNILERFSAQQFPDLHSELNLSSLELGDSALYFCASSVEPGAKNIQYFGAGTRLSVL.